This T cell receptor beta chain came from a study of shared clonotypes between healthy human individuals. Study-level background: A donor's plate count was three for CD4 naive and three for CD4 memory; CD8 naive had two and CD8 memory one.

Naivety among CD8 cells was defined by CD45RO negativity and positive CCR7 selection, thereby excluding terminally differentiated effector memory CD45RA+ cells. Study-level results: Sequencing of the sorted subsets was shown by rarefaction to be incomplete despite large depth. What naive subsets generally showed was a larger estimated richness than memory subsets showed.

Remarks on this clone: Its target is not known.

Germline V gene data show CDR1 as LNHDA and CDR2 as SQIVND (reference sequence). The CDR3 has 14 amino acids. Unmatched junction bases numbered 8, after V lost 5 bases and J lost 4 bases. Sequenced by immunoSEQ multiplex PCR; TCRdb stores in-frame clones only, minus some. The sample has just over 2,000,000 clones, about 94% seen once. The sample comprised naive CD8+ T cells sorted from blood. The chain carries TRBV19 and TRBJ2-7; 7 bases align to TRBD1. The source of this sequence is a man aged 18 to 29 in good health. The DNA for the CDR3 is TGTGCCAGTAGTCCAACGACAGGGCGATACGAGCAGTACTTC. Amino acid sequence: CASSPTTGRYEQYF. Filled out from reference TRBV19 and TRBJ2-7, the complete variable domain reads DGGITQSPKYLFRKEGQNVTLSCEQNLNHDAMYWYRQDPGQGLRLIYYSQIVNDFQKGDIAEGYSVSREKKESFPLTVTSAQKNPTAFYLCASSPTTGRYEQYFGPGTRLTVT.